The 8 T cell receptor beta chains listed next were all sequenced from one sample in a study of blood T cell repertoires in COVID-19. Repertoires were generated with immunoSEQ multiplex PCR, while TCRdb's copy carries only in-frame clones and drops some. The data contain about 200,000 clones, around 86% of them singletons. Input material: peripheral blood. The receptors shown here come from a man aged 55 to 70 who had recovered from COVID-19.

V is TRBV6-2 or TRBV6-3 and J is TRBJ2-5; 8 bases are shared with TRBD1. With 2 bases clipped from V and 4 bases from J, the junction kept 12 bases outside the gene matches. Germline CDR1 and CDR2: MNHEY and SVGEGT. The CDR3 covers 17 residues. Written as DNA, the CDR3 is TGTGCCAGCAGTTACGGGCACGACAGGGGATTTGGAGAGACCCAGTACTTC. Translation gives CASSYGHDRGFGETQYF.

The genes are TRBV7-3 and TRBJ2-1; D is perhaps TRBD1 (6 bases). CDR3 length: 14 residues. Germline CDR1 reads SGHTA; CDR2 reads FQGTGA. V lost 0 bases and J lost 7, with 10 bases in between. CDR3: CASSLTRDKNEQFF. In DNA, the CDR3 is TGTGCCAGCAGCTTAACTCGGGACAAAAATGAGCAGTTCTTC.

J is TRBJ2-7 and V is TRBV7-8; D is possibly TRBD2 (6 bases). The CDR3 extends over 14 amino acids. Trimming took 0 bases from V and 3 from J, leaving 9 bases between them. Germline CDR1 is SGHVS and CDR2 is FQNEAQ. The CDR3 DNA follows: TGTGCCAGCAGCTTAGCGGGCGGGAACTACGAGCAGTACTTC. Translating gives CASSLAGGNYEQYF.

The chain is built from TRBV11-3 and TRBJ2-7, with TRBD2 identical over 9 bases. The CDR3 has 16 amino acids. Germline CDR1 is SGHNT and CDR2 is YENEEA. The V segment lost 5 bases and the J segment 1 base; nucleotides outside the gene matches: 9. CDR3 bases: TGTGCCAGCAGCCGGAGAACTAGCGGGTTTTCCTACGAGCAGTACTTC. The encoded protein is CASSRRTSGFSYEQYF. The full variable domain, rest sourced from reference TRBV11-3 and TRBJ2-7, is EAGVVQSPRYKIIEKKQPVAFWCNPISGHNTLYWYLQNLGQGPELLIRYENEEAVDDSQLPKDRFSAERLKGVDSTLKIQPAELGDSAVYLCASSRRTSGFSYEQYFGPGTRLTVT.

The rearrangement uses TRBV3-1 (or the pseudogene TRBV3-2) and TRBJ2-5; maybe TRBD2 (6 bases). The germline V and J ends were trimmed by 4 bases and 5 bases, with 17 bases remaining between them. The CDR3 covers 15 residues. Germline V gene lookup returns CDR1 LGHDT and CDR2 YNNKEL (reference sequence). This CDR3 reads CASSLGSGGRETQYF. The CDR3 DNA is TGTGCCAGCAGCCTCGGGAGCGGAGGAAGGGAGACCCAGTACTTC.

V usage is TRBV7-3 and J usage is TRBJ2-5; the D gene is possibly TRBD1 (6 bases). CDR3 length: 15 residues. With 2 bases removed from V and 5 bases from J, the gap between germline ends came to 15 bases. CDR1 is SGHTA and CDR2 is FQGTGA in the germline V gene. The CDR3 bases are TGTGCCAGCAGCTTACTGGGACACCCCTTTGAGACCCAGTACTTC. As protein: CASSLLGHPFETQYF.

This chain connects TRBV10-3 to TRBJ1-5; the D is unclear. Germline V gene sequence: CDR1 ENHRY, CDR2 SYGVKD. V was pared by 3 bases and J by 5 bases, with 5 bases between. The CDR3 has 12 amino acids. The CDR3 loop reads CAISDNYQPQHF. The CDR3 region has the DNA TGTGCCATCAGTGACAACTATCAGCCCCAGCATTTT.

The chain recombines TRBV7-2 with TRBJ2-2, with TRBD1 as a possible D gene (6 bases). CDR1 SGHTA and CDR2 FQGNSA come from the germline V gene. This CDR3 comprises 13 residues. Trimming took 5 bases from V and 5 from J, leaving 9 bases between them. CDR3 sequence: CASSNRVTGELFF. CDR3 nucleotides: TGTGCCAGCAGCAACAGGGTAACCGGGGAGCTGTTTTTT.